A selection of T cell receptor beta chains follows, all from one sample in a study of T-cell memory formation after mild COVID-19. One entry per CDR3 protein, called by TCRdb with MiXCR from the 5' RACE reads. The sample holds a few hundred thousand distinct CDR3 sequences, over 7% seen once. Sequencing input: PBMCs or a T cell subset sorted from them (not recorded which). These receptor sequences come from a man in his late teens or twenties who had mild COVID-19 (a few samples of this study predate the infection). Cell type and time point are not known. CDR3s include the opening cysteine and the closing phenylalanine or tryptophan. A D gene is named only where the DNA matches it firmly. Size is stated for part of the rows, as once, few or many counts, or as a class when the clone is expanded.

>TRBJ2-7|few|TRBV4-3|TRBD1
CASSRDRNYEQYF
TGCGCCAGCAGCCGGGACAGGAACTACGAGCAGTACTTC
>TRBJ2-5|few|TRBV15|.
CATSRAGAGQETQYF
TGTGCCACCAGCAGAGCGGGGGCAGGCCAAGAGACCCAGTACTTC
>TRBJ1-3|few|TRBV10-3|.
CATQTLSGNTIYF
TGTGCCACCCAAACGCTCTCTGGAAACACCATATATTTT
>TRBJ1-1|many|TRBV5-1|.
CASSVAQGFEAFF
TGCGCCAGCAGCGTAGCTCAGGGATTTGAAGCTTTCTTT
>TRBJ2-7|few|TRBV7-9|.
CASSRSAAARNEQYF
TGTGCCAGCAGTCGATCGGCGGCCGCAAGGAATGAGCAGTACTTC
>TRBJ2-7|many|TRBV10-1|.
CASSEGDSRYEQYF
TGCGCCAGCAGTGAAGGGGACTCCCGCTACGAGCAGTACTTC
>TRBJ1-2|few|TRBV20-1|.
CSAHHPDNYGYTF
TGCAGTGCCCATCATCCGGACAACTATGGCTACACCTTC
>TRBJ2-5|.|TRBV6-5|TRBD2
CASSYSTSGGETQYF
TGTGCCAGCAGTTACTCGACTAGCGGGGGAGAGACCCAGTACTTC
>TRBJ1-2|few|TRBV7-9|.
CASSLAGRENGYTF
TGTGCCAGCAGCTTAGCAGGCAGGGAGAATGGCTACACCTTC
>TRBJ2-1|.|TRBV7-9|.
CASTKSGFHEQFF
TGTGCCAGCACCAAATCGGGCTTCCATGAGCAGTTCTTC
>TRBJ2-3|few|TRBV7-2|.
CASSYGSAVNTDTQYF
TGTGCCAGCAGCTACGGTTCCGCCGTAAACACAGATACGCAGTATTTT
>TRBJ2-2|many|TRBV5-1|.
CASRPPNTGELFF
TGCGCCAGCAGACCTCCGAACACCGGGGAGCTGTTTTTT
>TRBJ2-2|few|TRBV7-2|.
CASRNTGTGELFF
TGTGCCAGCAGAAACACAGGGACCGGGGAGCTTTTTTTT
>TRBJ1-2|.|TRBV7-2|TRBD1
CASSTGELYGYTF
TGTGCCAGCAGCACAGGGGAGCTCTATGGCTACACCTTC
>TRBJ1-5|.|TRBV28|.
CASSPPGQMGQPQHF
TGTGCCAGCAGTCCGCCAGGACAGATGGGTCAGCCCCAGCATTTT
>TRBJ2-3|few|TRBV4-1|.
CASSQDSARGGASTDTQYF
TGCGCCAGCAGCCAAGATAGTGCTCGAGGGGGGGCCAGCACAGATACGCAGTATTTT
>TRBJ1-2|.|TRBV30|.
CAWSVHPNYGYTF
TGTGCCTGGAGTGTACATCCTAACTATGGCTACACCTTC
>TRBJ2-7|few|TRBV5-1|.
CASSLFSGAYEQYF
TGCGCCAGCAGCTTGTTTTCGGGGGCCTACGAGCAGTACTTC
>TRBJ1-2|few|TRBV6-5|TRBD1
CASSSIGDRGYGYTF
TGTGCCAGCAGTTCCATAGGGGACAGGGGATATGGCTACACCTTC
>TRBJ2-3|.|TRBV15|TRBD2
CATSRGLAGADTQYF
TGTGCCACCAGCCGGGGACTAGCGGGAGCAGATACGCAGTATTTT
>TRBJ1-5|many|TRBV6-1|TRBD1
CASSTQGPASQPQHF
TGTGCCAGCAGCACACAGGGGCCGGCGAGTCAGCCCCAGCATTTT
>TRBJ2-7|.|TRBV19|TRBD1
CASSLPGQRYEQYF
TGTGCCAGTAGTCTCCCGGGACAGAGGTACGAGCAGTACTTC
>TRBJ2-6|many|TRBV10-3|.
CAISESIGTGANVLTF
TGTGCCATCAGTGAGTCGATCGGGACTGGGGCCAACGTCCTGACTTTC
>TRBJ2-7|.|TRBV4-1|.
CASSQEDNPHEQYF
TGCGCCAGCAGCCAAGAGGACAACCCCCACGAGCAGTACTTC
>TRBJ1-1|few|TRBV10-3|.
CAISDMTENTEAFF
TGTGCCATCAGTGATATGACCGAGAACACTGAAGCTTTCTTT
>TRBJ2-7|.|TRBV9|TRBD1
CASSVEGQGTYEQYF
TGTGCCAGCAGCGTAGAGGGACAGGGGACCTACGAGCAGTACTTC
>TRBJ2-5|.|TRBV4-3|.
CASSPERRRHETQYF
TGCGCCAGCAGCCCCGAGCGCCGGAGGCACGAGACCCAGTACTTC
>TRBJ1-5|.|TRBV10-3|TRBD1
CAISGQGSNQPQHF
TGTGCCATCAGTGGACAGGGGAGCAATCAGCCCCAGCATTTT
>TRBJ1-2|few|TRBV28|.
CASTRSSYGYTF
TGTGCCAGCACTCGATCTTCCTATGGCTACACCTTC
>TRBJ1-1|.|TRBV4-3|.
CASSQDDGYGVQGNTEAFF
TGCGCCAGCAGCCAAGACGACGGTTACGGGGTGCAAGGGAACACTGAAGCTTTCTTT
>TRBJ1-2|.|TRBV27|.
CASSLSWTEYGYTF
TGTGCCAGCAGTTTATCGTGGACAGAATATGGCTACACCTTC
>TRBJ1-1|.|TRBV7-9|.
CASTPGASEAFF
TGTGCCAGCACCCCGGGAGCGTCTGAAGCTTTCTTT
>TRBJ2-7|few|TRBV11-1|TRBD2
CASSFLSPSGRPYEQYF
TGTGCCAGCAGCTTTTTGTCGCCTAGCGGGCGGCCCTACGAGCAGTACTTC
>TRBJ2-7|few|TRBV11-2|TRBD2
CASSSGLAVAYEQYF
TGTGCCAGCAGCTCCGGACTAGCGGTGGCTTACGAGCAGTACTTC
>TRBJ2-4|many|TRBV7-2|.
CASSPPGKNIQYF
TGTGCCAGCAGCCCCCCCGGCAAAAACATTCAGTACTTC
>TRBJ1-2|few|TRBV29-1|.
CSAYRDLVYGYTF
TGCAGCGCCTACAGGGATTTAGTCTATGGCTACACCTTC
>TRBJ2-7|many|TRBV7-2|.
CASSPEQGGPYEQYF
TGTGCCAGCAGCCCTGAACAGGGCGGGCCCTACGAGCAGTACTTC
>TRBJ1-1|few|TRBV5-6|.
CASSLAGPEAFF
TGTGCCAGCAGCTTGGCGGGGCCCGAAGCTTTCTTT
>TRBJ1-6|.|TRBV30|TRBD1
CACIGTGRYGPPLHF
TGTGCCTGCATAGGGACAGGGCGCTACGGTCCACCCCTCCACTTT
>TRBJ1-5|many|TRBV4-1|.
CASSRELQGRQPQHF
TGCGCCAGCAGCCGCGAATTACAGGGCCGTCAGCCCCAGCATTTT
>TRBJ1-4|few|TRBV7-2|TRBD1
CASSLSQGASNEKLFF
TGTGCCAGCAGCTTATCCCAGGGGGCTTCTAATGAAAAACTGTTTTTT
>TRBJ1-1|few|TRBV7-2|.
CASSFQALGEAFF
TGTGCCAGCAGCTTCCAGGCTTTAGGTGAAGCTTTCTTT
>TRBJ1-1|.|TRBV9|TRBD1
CASSAPLGTENTEAFF
TGTGCCAGCAGCGCTCCACTCGGGACAGAGAACACTGAAGCTTTCTTT
>TRBJ2-6|.|TRBV28|TRBD2
CAIGEGQAGANVLTF
TGTGCCATCGGGGAGGGGCAGGCTGGGGCCAACGTCCTGACTTTC
>TRBJ2-1|few|TRBV29-1|TRBD2
CSVGLGVHEQFF
TGCAGCGTGGGACTAGGGGTCCATGAGCAGTTCTTC
>TRBJ2-2|.|TRBV5-1|TRBD1
CASSPRQGDDTGELFF
TGCGCCAGCAGCCCACGACAGGGGGACGACACCGGGGAGCTGTTTTTT
>TRBJ1-2|.|TRBV7-2|TRBD1
CASSLNPGGDYGYTF
TGTGCCAGCAGCTTAAACCCAGGGGGCGACTATGGCTACACCTTC